Below, one T cell receptor (beta chain) is given with its context. The sample comes from a study of glioma-infiltrating T cells. Across the whole study: Low-grade gliomas were grade II; glioblastomas were grade IV at initial diagnosis. Sequencing aimed for roughly 4.5- to 11-fold coverage of about a million peripheral T cells.

Amplification of TCR alpha and beta CDR3 regions from RNA used iRepertoire nested multiplex PCR. TCRdb analysed the multiplex PCR reads with MiXCR anew, one entry per CDR3 protein. The sample lists about 410,000 distinct CDR3 sequences; 41% were seen once. The J segment lost 7 bases and the V segment lost 2 bases, leaving 4 bases of the junction unmatched. The CDR3 is 14 residues long. The germline V gene has CDR1 MGHDK and CDR2 SYGVNS. This sequence originates from a human donor with low-grade glioma or glioblastoma, undergoing nonglioma brain surgery, or in good health (not recorded which). The sequencing input was glioma tissue, nonneoplastic brain tissue, or PBMCs (not recorded which). V is TRBV25-1 and J is TRBJ1-5, with 8 bases aligning to TRBD1. The CDR3 is CASSEQGAGQPQHF. For the CDR3, the DNA is TGTGCCAGCAGTGAACAGGGGGCTGGGCAGCCCCAGCATTTT.